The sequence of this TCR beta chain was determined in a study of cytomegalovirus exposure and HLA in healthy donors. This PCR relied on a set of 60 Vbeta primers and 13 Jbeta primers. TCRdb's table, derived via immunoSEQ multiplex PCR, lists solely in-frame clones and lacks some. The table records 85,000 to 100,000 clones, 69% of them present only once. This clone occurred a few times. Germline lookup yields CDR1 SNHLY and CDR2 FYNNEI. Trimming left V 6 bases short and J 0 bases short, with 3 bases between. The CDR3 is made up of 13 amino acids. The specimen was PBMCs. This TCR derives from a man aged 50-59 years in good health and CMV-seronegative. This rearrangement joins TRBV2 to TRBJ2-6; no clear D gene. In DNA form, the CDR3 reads TGTGCCAGCAGCGGCTCTGGGGCCAACGTCCTGACTTTC. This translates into CASSGSGANVLTF.